The T cell receptor beta chain described here comes from a study of a mutant IDH1 vaccine in newly diagnosed glioma. Across the study: Scheduled for weeks 1, 3, 5, 7, 11, 15, 19 and 23, eight vaccinations were given to patients. Once 4-6 weeks had passed after radiotherapy alone, vaccination started, or it started with temozolomide cycles. Standard pretreatment was either radiotherapy, temozolomide, or, for most, radiochemotherapy with temozolomide.

From germline, CDR1 is MNHEY and CDR2 SMNVEV (reference sequence). The ends were cut back, 7 bases at V and 6 bases at J, with 21 bases in the middle. CDR3 length: 15 residues. This sample's time point: week 11, during vaccination. Vaccinated patients received 300 ug of mutant IDH1 20-mer peptide per dose, with topical imiquimod. The astrocytomas were IDH1-mutant, ATRX-negative, and WHO grade 3 or 4. The method was immunoSEQ multiplex PCR; TCRdb's version includes in-frame clones alone and lacks a portion of them. The table records 34,000 or so clones, around 78% of them present only once. Turning to this clone: Its antigen remains unknown.

The sequence came from a man aged 25-45 years with glioma. The chain combines TRBV27 with TRBJ1-1; the D is unclear. Source: PBMCs, taken from a glioma patient whose treatment included an IDH1 peptide vaccine. CDR3 protein: CASTRAGWTGAEAFF. In nucleotides, the CDR3 is TGTGCCAGCACCCGAGCGGGGTGGACGGGCGCTGAAGCTTTCTTT.